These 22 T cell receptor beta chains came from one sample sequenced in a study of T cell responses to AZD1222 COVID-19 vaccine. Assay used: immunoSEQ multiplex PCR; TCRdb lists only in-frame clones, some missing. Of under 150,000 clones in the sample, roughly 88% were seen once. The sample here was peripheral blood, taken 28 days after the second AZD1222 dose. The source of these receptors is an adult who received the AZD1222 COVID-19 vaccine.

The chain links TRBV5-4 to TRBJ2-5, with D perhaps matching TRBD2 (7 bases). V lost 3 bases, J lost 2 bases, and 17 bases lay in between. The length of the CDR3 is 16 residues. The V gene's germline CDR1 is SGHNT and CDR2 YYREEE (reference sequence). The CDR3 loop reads CASSSRTAGQQETQYF. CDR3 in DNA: TGTGCCAGCAGCTCCCGGACAGCGGGGCAGCAAGAGACCCAGTACTTC. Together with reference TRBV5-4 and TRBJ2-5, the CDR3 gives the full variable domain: ETGVTQSPTHLIKTRGQQVTLRCSSQSGHNTVSWYQQALGQGPQFIFQYYREEENGRGNFPPRFSGLQFPNYSSELNVNALELDDSALYLCASSSRTAGQQETQYFGPGTRLLVL.

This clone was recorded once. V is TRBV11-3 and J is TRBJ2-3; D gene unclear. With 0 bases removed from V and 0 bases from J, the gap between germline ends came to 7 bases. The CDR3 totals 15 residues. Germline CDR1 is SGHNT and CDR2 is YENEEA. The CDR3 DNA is TGTGCCAGCAGCTTAGACGGCGGAAGCACAGATACGCAGTATTTT. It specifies CASSLDGGSTDTQYF.

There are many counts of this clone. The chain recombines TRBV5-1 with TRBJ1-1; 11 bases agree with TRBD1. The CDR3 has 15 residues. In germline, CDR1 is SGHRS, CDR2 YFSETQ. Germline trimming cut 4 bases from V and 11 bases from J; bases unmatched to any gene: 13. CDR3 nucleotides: TGCGCCAGCAGCGCCGGACAGGGGGCCCTAGGTTCCGCTTTCTTT. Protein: CASSAGQGALGSAFF.

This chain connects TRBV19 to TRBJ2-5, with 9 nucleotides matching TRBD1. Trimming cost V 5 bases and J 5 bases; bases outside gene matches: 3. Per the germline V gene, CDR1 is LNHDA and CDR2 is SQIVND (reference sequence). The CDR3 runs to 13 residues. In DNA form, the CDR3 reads TGTGCCAGTAGTGGGGACAGGGCGGAGACCCAGTACTTC. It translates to CASSGDRAETQYF.

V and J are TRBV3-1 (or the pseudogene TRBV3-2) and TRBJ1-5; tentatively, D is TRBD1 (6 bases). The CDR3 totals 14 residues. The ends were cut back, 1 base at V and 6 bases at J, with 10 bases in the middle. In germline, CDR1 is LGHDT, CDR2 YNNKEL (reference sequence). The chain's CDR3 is CASSQAGGGQPQHF. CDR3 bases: TGTGCCAGCAGCCAAGCGGGGGGCGGTCAGCCCCAGCATTTT.

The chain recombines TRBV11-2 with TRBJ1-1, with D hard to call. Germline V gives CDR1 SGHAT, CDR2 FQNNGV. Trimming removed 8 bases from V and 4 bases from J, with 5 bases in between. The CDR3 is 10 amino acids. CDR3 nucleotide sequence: TGTGCCAGCGCGAGCACTGAAGCTTTCTTT. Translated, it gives CASASTEAFF.

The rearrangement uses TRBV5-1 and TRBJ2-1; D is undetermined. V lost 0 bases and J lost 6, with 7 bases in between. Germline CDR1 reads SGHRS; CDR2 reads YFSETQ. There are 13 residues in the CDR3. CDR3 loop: CASSLARVNEQFF. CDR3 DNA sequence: TGCGCCAGCAGCTTGGCAAGGGTCAATGAGCAGTTCTTC. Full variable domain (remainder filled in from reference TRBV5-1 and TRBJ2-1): KAGVTQTPRYLIKTRGQQVTLSCSPISGHRSVSWYQQTPGQGLQFLFEYFSETQRNKGNFPGRFSGRQFSNSRSEMNVSTLELGDSALYLCASSLARVNEQFFGPGTRLTVL.

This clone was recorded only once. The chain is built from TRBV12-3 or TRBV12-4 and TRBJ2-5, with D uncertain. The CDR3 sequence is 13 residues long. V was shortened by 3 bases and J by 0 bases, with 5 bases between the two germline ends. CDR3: CASSFGYQETQYF. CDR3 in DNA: TGTGCCAGCAGTTTTGGGTACCAAGAGACCCAGTACTTC.

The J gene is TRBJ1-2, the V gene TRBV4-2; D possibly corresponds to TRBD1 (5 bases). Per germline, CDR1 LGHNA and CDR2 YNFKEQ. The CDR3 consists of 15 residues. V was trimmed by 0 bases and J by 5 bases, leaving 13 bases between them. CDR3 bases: TGTGCCAGCAGCCAAGATTGGGGGTCAGGGTATGGCTACACCTTC. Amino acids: CASSQDWGSGYGYTF.

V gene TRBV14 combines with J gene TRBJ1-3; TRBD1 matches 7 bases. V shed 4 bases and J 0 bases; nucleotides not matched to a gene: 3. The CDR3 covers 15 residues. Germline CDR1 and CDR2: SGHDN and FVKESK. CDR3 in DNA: TGTGCCAGCAGCCCTCGGACAGGCTCTGGAAACACCATATATTTT. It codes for CASSPRTGSGNTIYF.

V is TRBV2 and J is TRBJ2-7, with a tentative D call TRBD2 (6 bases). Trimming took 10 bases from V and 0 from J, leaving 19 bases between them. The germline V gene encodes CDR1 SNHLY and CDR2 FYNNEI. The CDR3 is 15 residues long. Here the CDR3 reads CATTRTGVSSYEQYF. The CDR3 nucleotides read TGTGCCACCACGAGGACGGGGGTTAGCTCCTACGAGCAGTACTTC.

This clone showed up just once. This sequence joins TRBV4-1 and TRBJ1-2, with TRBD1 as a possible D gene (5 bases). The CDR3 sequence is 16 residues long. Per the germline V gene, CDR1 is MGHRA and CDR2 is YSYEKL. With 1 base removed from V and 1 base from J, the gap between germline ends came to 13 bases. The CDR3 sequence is CASSQGEPDSNYGYTF. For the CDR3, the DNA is TGCGCCAGCAGCCAAGGTGAGCCCGACAGTAACTATGGCTACACCTTC.

In nucleotides, the CDR3 is TGTGCCAGCTCACACCGGGACGGATGGATCTCTGGGGCCAACGTCCTGACTTTC. The encoded protein is CASSHRDGWISGANVLTF. This chain connects TRBV18 to TRBJ2-6, with D perhaps TRBD1 or TRBD2 (5 bases each). Germline CDR1 reads KGHSH; CDR2 reads LQKENI. This CDR3 spans 18 amino acids. V was pared by 4 bases and J by 0 bases, with 16 bases between.

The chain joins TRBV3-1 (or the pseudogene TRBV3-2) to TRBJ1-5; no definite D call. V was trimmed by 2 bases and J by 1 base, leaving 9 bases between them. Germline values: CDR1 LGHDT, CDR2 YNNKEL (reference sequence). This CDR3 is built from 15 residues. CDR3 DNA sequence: TGTGCCAGCAGCCAACAAGGGTCGAGCAATCAGCCCCAGCATTTT. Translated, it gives CASSQQGSSNQPQHF.

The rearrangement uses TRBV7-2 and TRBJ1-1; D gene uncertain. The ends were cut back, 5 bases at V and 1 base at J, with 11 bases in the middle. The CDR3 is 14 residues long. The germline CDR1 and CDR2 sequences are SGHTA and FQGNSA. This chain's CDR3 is CASSAGPGNTEAFF. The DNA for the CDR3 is TGTGCCAGCAGCGCCGGCCCAGGGAACACTGAAGCTTTCTTT.

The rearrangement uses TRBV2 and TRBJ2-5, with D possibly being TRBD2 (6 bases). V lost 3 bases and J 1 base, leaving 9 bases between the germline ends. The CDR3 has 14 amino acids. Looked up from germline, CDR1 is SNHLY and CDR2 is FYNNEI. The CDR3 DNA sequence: TGTGCCAGCAGTGATTCCGGGAGCCAAGAGACCCAGTACTTC. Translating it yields CASSDSGSQETQYF.

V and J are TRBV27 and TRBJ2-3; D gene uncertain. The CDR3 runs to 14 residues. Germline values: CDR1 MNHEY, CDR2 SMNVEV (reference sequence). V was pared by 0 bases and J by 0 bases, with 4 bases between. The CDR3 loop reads CASSLSFSTDTQYF. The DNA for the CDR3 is TGTGCCAGCAGTTTATCTTTTAGCACAGATACGCAGTATTTT.

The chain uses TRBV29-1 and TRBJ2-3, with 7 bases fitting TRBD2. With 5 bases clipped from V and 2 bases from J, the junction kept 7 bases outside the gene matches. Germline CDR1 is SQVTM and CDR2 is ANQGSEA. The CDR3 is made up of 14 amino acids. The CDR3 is CSVSAGELTDTQYF. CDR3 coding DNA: TGCAGCGTTTCTGCGGGGGAGCTCACAGATACGCAGTATTTT.

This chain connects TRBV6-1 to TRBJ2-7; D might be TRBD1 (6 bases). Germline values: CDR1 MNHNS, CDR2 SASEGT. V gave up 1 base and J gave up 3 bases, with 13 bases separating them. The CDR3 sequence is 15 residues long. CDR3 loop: CASSEGTAVYYEQYF. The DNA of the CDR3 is TGTGCCAGCAGTGAAGGGACAGCCGTGTACTACGAGCAGTACTTC.

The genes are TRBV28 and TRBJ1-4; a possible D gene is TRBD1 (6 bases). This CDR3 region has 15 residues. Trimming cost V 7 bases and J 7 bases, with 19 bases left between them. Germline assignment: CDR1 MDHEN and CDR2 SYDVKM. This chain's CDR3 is CASISGAEGSEKLFF. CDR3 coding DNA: TGTGCCAGCATCTCAGGGGCGGAAGGTTCTGAAAAACTGTTTTTT. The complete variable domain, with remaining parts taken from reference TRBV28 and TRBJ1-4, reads DVKVTQSSRYLVKRTGEKVFLECVQDMDHENMFWYRQDPGLGLRLIYFSYDVKMKEKGDIPEGYSVSREKKERFSLILESASTNQTSMYLCASISGAEGSEKLFFGSGTQLSVL.

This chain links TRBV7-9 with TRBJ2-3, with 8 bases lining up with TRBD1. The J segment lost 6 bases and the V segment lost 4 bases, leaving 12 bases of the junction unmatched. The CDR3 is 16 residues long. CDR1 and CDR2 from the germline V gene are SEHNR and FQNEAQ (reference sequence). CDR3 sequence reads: CASSSGQGLYRDTQYF. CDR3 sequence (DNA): TGTGCCAGCAGCTCAGGACAGGGCCTTTATCGGGATACGCAGTATTTT.

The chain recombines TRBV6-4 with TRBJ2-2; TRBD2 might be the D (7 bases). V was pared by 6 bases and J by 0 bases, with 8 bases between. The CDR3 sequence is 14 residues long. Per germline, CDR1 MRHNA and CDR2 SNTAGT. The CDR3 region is CASRGGPNTGELFF. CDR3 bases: TGTGCCAGCAGGGGGGGGCCGAACACCGGGGAGCTGTTTTTT.